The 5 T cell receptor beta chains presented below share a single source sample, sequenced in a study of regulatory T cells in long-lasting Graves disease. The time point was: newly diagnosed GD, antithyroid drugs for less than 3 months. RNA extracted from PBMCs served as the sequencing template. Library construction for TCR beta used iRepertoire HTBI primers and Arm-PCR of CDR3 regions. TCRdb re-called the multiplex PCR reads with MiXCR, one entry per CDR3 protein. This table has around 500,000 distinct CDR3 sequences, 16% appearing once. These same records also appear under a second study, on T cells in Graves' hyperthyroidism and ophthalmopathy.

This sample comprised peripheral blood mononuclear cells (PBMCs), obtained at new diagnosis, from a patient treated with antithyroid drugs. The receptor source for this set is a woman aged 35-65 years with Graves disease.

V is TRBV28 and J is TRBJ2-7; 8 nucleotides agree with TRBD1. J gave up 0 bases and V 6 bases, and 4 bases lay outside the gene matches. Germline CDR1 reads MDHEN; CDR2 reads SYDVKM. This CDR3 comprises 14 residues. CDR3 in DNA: TGTGCCAGCAGGGGACAGGCGGACTCCTACGAGCAGTACTTC. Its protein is CASRGQADSYEQYF.

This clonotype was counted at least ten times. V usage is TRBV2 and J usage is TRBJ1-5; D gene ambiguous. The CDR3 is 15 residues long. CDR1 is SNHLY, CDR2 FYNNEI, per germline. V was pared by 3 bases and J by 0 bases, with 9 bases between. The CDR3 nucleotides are TGTGCCAGCAGTGAGAGCGGCTTTAGCAATCAGCCCCAGCATTTT. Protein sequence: CASSESGFSNQPQHF.

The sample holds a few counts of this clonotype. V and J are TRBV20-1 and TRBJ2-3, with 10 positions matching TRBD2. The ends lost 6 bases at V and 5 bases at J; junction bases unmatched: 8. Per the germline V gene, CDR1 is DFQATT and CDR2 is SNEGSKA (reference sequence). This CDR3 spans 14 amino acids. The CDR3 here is CSAASGGGKDTQYF. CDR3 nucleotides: TGCAGTGCCGCCAGCGGGGGGGGGAAAGATACGCAGTATTTT.

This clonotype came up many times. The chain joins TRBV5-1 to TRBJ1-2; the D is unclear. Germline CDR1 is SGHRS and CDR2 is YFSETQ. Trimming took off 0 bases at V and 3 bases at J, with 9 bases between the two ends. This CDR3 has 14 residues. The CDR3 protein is CASSLALEDYGYTF. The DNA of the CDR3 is TGCGCCAGCAGCTTGGCCCTAGAGGACTATGGCTACACCTTC.

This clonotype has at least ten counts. The CDR3 sequence is CASSFGGSNRGGTQYF. Here the CDR3 DNA reads TGTGCCAGCAGTTTTGGGGGTTCAAACCGAGGTGGGACCCAGTACTTC. The V gene is TRBV12-3 or TRBV12-4, the J gene TRBJ2-5; D may be TRBD1 or TRBD2 (5 bases each). V dropped 3 bases and J dropped 7 bases, with 21 bases sitting between them. The CDR3 is 16 residues long.